The rows below give T cell receptor beta chains drawn from one sample of a study of blood T cell repertoires in COVID-19. Data came from immunoSEQ multiplex PCR; TCRdb stores just in-frame clones and leaves some out. The table has approximately 100,000 clones, around 84% seen once. Sequencing used peripheral blood. The receptors were sampled from an older woman with active or convalescent COVID-19. Both conserved end residues are part of each CDR3. Fields, in order: clone size, J gene, D gene, V gene, CDR3 DNA, CDR3 protein. The D gene is left open where the match is weak. Only part of the rows carry a size: once, few, many, or a class if the clone is expanded.

abundance: NA; j_gene: TRBJ1-5; d_gene: NA; v_gene: TRBV18; CDR3nt: TGTGCCAGCTCACCACAAGGGGTAGGTCAGCCCCAGCATTTT; CDR3aa: CASSPQGVGQPQHF
abundance: once; j_gene: TRBJ2-7; d_gene: TRBD2; v_gene: TRBV5-4; CDR3nt: TGTGCCAGCAGCTTGGGGACTAGCGGGAGATACGAGCAGTACTTC; CDR3aa: CASSLGTSGRYEQYF
abundance: NA; j_gene: TRBJ2-2; d_gene: NA; v_gene: TRBV9; CDR3nt: TGTGCCAGCAGCGTATATCCACTCGGGGAGCTGTTTTTT; CDR3aa: CASSVYPLGELFF
abundance: NA; j_gene: TRBJ2-1; d_gene: TRBD2; v_gene: TRBV30; CDR3nt: TGTGCCTGGACGCCTAGCGGCTACAATGAGCAGTTCTTC; CDR3aa: CAWTPSGYNEQFF
abundance: NA; j_gene: TRBJ2-3; d_gene: NA; v_gene: TRBV7-9; CDR3nt: TGTGCCAGCAGCTCCCGGGATACGCAGTATTTT; CDR3aa: CASSSRDTQYF
abundance: NA; j_gene: TRBJ2-1; d_gene: NA; v_gene: TRBV27; CDR3nt: TGTGCCACCACCCCCGGGGTCGGCAGAAACAATGAGCAGTTCTTC; CDR3aa: CATTPGVGRNNEQFF
abundance: NA; j_gene: TRBJ2-7; d_gene: NA; v_gene: TRBV3-1/TRBV3-2; CDR3nt: TGTGCCAGCAGCCAACGACTAGTTTGCGAGCAGTACTTC; CDR3aa: CASSQRLVCEQYF
abundance: NA; j_gene: TRBJ1-1; d_gene: NA; v_gene: TRBV6-5; CDR3nt: TGTGCCAGCAGCCCGCGAGGTAGGACTGAAGCTTTCTTT; CDR3aa: CASSPRGRTEAFF
abundance: NA; j_gene: TRBJ2-7; d_gene: NA; v_gene: TRBV6-2/TRBV6-3; CDR3nt: TGTGCCAGCAGTTACTCGATGGCAGGGCAGTTTCAGTACTTC; CDR3aa: CASSYSMAGQFQYF
abundance: NA; j_gene: TRBJ1-1; d_gene: NA; v_gene: TRBV29-1; CDR3nt: TGCAGCGTTGAGAGGGATGCGGGGCGGAACACTGAAGCTTTCTTT; CDR3aa: CSVERDAGRNTEAFF
abundance: NA; j_gene: TRBJ1-1; d_gene: NA; v_gene: TRBV4-3; CDR3nt: TGCGCCAGCAGCCAATTCTCAACAGGGATCACTGAAGCTTTCTTT; CDR3aa: CASSQFSTGITEAFF
abundance: NA; j_gene: TRBJ1-5; d_gene: NA; v_gene: TRBV6-5; CDR3nt: TGTGCCAGCAGCAACAGTGGGAATCAGCCCCAGCATTTT; CDR3aa: CASSNSGNQPQHF
abundance: NA; j_gene: TRBJ2-7; d_gene: NA; v_gene: TRBV7-2; CDR3nt: TGTGCCAGTAGGAAACAGGCTAGCTCCTACGAGCAGTACTTC; CDR3aa: CASRKQASSYEQYF
abundance: NA; j_gene: TRBJ2-2; d_gene: TRBD1; v_gene: TRBV24-1; CDR3nt: TGTGCCACCGGTCAGGGGGCCGGGGAGCTGTTTTTT; CDR3aa: CATGQGAGELFF
abundance: once; j_gene: TRBJ2-7; d_gene: TRBD1; v_gene: TRBV11-2; CDR3nt: TGTGCCAGCAGCTCGACAGGGGGCTACGAGCAGTACTTC; CDR3aa: CASSSTGGYEQYF
abundance: NA; j_gene: TRBJ2-3; d_gene: TRBD1; v_gene: TRBV9; CDR3nt: TGTGCCAGCAGCCCACGACAGGGGCAAGATACGCAGTATTTT; CDR3aa: CASSPRQGQDTQYF
abundance: NA; j_gene: TRBJ2-1; d_gene: TRBD1; v_gene: TRBV7-2; CDR3nt: TGTGCCAGCAGTTTTCGGACAGGGGTTGTCAATGAGCAGTTCTTC; CDR3aa: CASSFRTGVVNEQFF
abundance: few; j_gene: TRBJ1-5; d_gene: NA; v_gene: TRBV30; CDR3nt: TGTGCCTGGAGTGGCATCGCGCAGCCCCAGCATTTT; CDR3aa: CAWSGIAQPQHF
abundance: NA; j_gene: TRBJ2-1; d_gene: TRBD2; v_gene: TRBV24-1; CDR3nt: TGTGCCACCAGTGAGACTAGCGGTGGGGGTAAGCAGTTCTTC; CDR3aa: CATSETSGGGKQFF
abundance: NA; j_gene: TRBJ1-4; d_gene: TRBD1; v_gene: TRBV9; CDR3nt: TGTGCCAGCAGCCTACAGGGGGCTAATGAAAAACTGTTTTTT; CDR3aa: CASSLQGANEKLFF
abundance: NA; j_gene: TRBJ2-7; d_gene: TRBD1; v_gene: TRBV28; CDR3nt: TGTGCCACTACACCCTCCTTAGGGACAGGGGTGGGGAATCCCTACGAGCAGTACTTC; CDR3aa: CATTPSLGTGVGNPYEQYF
abundance: few; j_gene: TRBJ1-4; d_gene: TRBD1; v_gene: TRBV11-2; CDR3nt: TGTGCCAGCAGCGACGGACAGGCCTATGAAAAACTGTTTTTT; CDR3aa: CASSDGQAYEKLFF
abundance: NA; j_gene: TRBJ2-7; d_gene: NA; v_gene: TRBV7-9; CDR3nt: TGTGCCAGCAGCTTAGGGCAGGGTCCCAACGAGCAGTACTTC; CDR3aa: CASSLGQGPNEQYF
abundance: NA; j_gene: TRBJ1-4; d_gene: NA; v_gene: TRBV30; CDR3nt: TGTGCCTGGAGTGACCAAGATTCGTTGAGTGAAAAACTGTTTTTT; CDR3aa: CAWSDQDSLSEKLFF
abundance: NA; j_gene: TRBJ2-1; d_gene: TRBD2; v_gene: TRBV6-1; CDR3nt: TGTGCCAGCAGTGAAAGTAGCGGGAGGAGGCTCAATGAGCAGTTCTTC; CDR3aa: CASSESSGRRLNEQFF
abundance: NA; j_gene: TRBJ2-3; d_gene: TRBD2; v_gene: TRBV19; CDR3nt: TGTGCCAGTAGTAGCAGCGGGAGCGGGACAGATACGCAGTATTTT; CDR3aa: CASSSSGSGTDTQYF
abundance: NA; j_gene: TRBJ2-5; d_gene: TRBD2; v_gene: TRBV19; CDR3nt: TGTGCCAGTAGTATTACCGGACTAGACAAAAGCGGGACCCAGTACTTC; CDR3aa: CASSITGLDKSGTQYF
abundance: NA; j_gene: TRBJ1-2; d_gene: NA; v_gene: TRBV7-9; CDR3nt: TGTGCCAGCAGCACCCTAAGTAAGAGACAATTAGACTATGGCTACACCTTC; CDR3aa: CASSTLSKRQLDYGYTF
abundance: NA; j_gene: TRBJ1-3; d_gene: NA; v_gene: TRBV28; CDR3nt: TGTGCCAGCAGTTACCCGGACACAATCTCTGGAAACACCATATATTTT; CDR3aa: CASSYPDTISGNTIYF
abundance: NA; j_gene: TRBJ1-5; d_gene: TRBD1; v_gene: TRBV11-2; CDR3nt: TGTGCCAGCAGCGCCGGGACAGGGTCGAATCAGCCCCAGCATTTT; CDR3aa: CASSAGTGSNQPQHF
abundance: NA; j_gene: TRBJ2-7; d_gene: TRBD1; v_gene: TRBV2; CDR3nt: TGTGCCAGCAGTGAGACAGGGGACGCGCAGTACTTC; CDR3aa: CASSETGDAQYF
abundance: NA; j_gene: TRBJ2-1; d_gene: TRBD1; v_gene: TRBV5-6; CDR3nt: TGTGCCAGCAGCGGATACAGGGGGCCTGAGCAGTTCTTC; CDR3aa: CASSGYRGPEQFF
abundance: NA; j_gene: TRBJ1-2; d_gene: NA; v_gene: TRBV7-9; CDR3nt: TGTGCCAGCAGCTTATATGTTTCTTCCTATGGCTACACCTTC; CDR3aa: CASSLYVSSYGYTF
abundance: NA; j_gene: TRBJ2-3; d_gene: TRBD1; v_gene: TRBV9; CDR3nt: TGTGCCAGCAGCGTATTCTTCGGGACAGGGGGATACACAGATACGCAGTATTTT; CDR3aa: CASSVFFGTGGYTDTQYF
abundance: NA; j_gene: TRBJ2-2; d_gene: NA; v_gene: TRBV19; CDR3nt: TGTGCCAGTCACTCACCAGGGGGGCGAGGGAGAACCGGGGAGCTGTTTTTT; CDR3aa: CASHSPGGRGRTGELFF
abundance: few; j_gene: TRBJ1-5; d_gene: TRBD1; v_gene: TRBV7-9; CDR3nt: TGTGCCAGCAGCTCCTGGGACAGAAATAGCAATCAGCCCCAGCATTTT; CDR3aa: CASSSWDRNSNQPQHF
abundance: NA; j_gene: TRBJ1-1; d_gene: NA; v_gene: TRBV7-6; CDR3nt: TGTGCCAGCAGTCGACAGGAGAACACTGAAGCTTTCTTT; CDR3aa: CASSRQENTEAFF
abundance: NA; j_gene: TRBJ1-3; d_gene: NA; v_gene: TRBV18; CDR3nt: TGTGCCAGCTCACCGTTTACGAGCTCTGGAAACACCATATATTTT; CDR3aa: CASSPFTSSGNTIYF
abundance: NA; j_gene: TRBJ1-6; d_gene: NA; v_gene: TRBV27; CDR3nt: TGTGCCAGCAGTTTATCGGGCAGGGGCGAAAATTCACCCCTCCACTTT; CDR3aa: CASSLSGRGENSPLHF
abundance: few; j_gene: TRBJ1-1; d_gene: NA; v_gene: TRBV19; CDR3nt: TGTGCCAGTAGTATGTCCGGGAACACTGAAGCTTTCTTT; CDR3aa: CASSMSGNTEAFF
abundance: NA; j_gene: TRBJ1-3; d_gene: TRBD1; v_gene: TRBV6-5; CDR3nt: TGTGCCAGCAGGACGACAGGGGTCTCTGGAAACACCATATATTTT; CDR3aa: CASRTTGVSGNTIYF
abundance: few; j_gene: TRBJ2-1; d_gene: NA; v_gene: TRBV5-4; CDR3nt: TGTGCCAGCAGCCCTGCTTCCAGCTCCTACAATGAGCAGTTCTTC; CDR3aa: CASSPASSSYNEQFF
abundance: NA; j_gene: TRBJ1-2; d_gene: TRBD1; v_gene: TRBV30; CDR3nt: TGTGCCTGGAGAGGGGACAGGGGGCGGATAAACTATGGCTACACCTTC; CDR3aa: CAWRGDRGRINYGYTF
abundance: NA; j_gene: TRBJ1-2; d_gene: NA; v_gene: TRBV28; CDR3nt: TGTGCCAGCAGTCCCGTTAACTATGGCTACACCTTC; CDR3aa: CASSPVNYGYTF
abundance: NA; j_gene: TRBJ1-6; d_gene: NA; v_gene: TRBV4-3; CDR3nt: TGCGCCAGCAGCCAAGACCTCCTTGTCCCCGGGGCACCCCTCCACTTT; CDR3aa: CASSQDLLVPGAPLHF
abundance: once; j_gene: TRBJ2-2; d_gene: TRBD2; v_gene: TRBV7-8; CDR3nt: TGTGCCAGCAGCCGTCTAGGGACTAGCGGGAGGGCCTATACCCACAAAAACACCGGGGAGCTGTTTTTT; CDR3aa: CASSRLGTSGRAYTHKNTGELFF
abundance: few; j_gene: TRBJ1-5; d_gene: NA; v_gene: TRBV28; CDR3nt: TGTGCCAGCAGTTCCAAATGGGCTATTCTCAGCAATCAGCCCCAGCATTTT; CDR3aa: CASSSKWAILSNQPQHF
abundance: NA; j_gene: TRBJ2-1; d_gene: TRBD2; v_gene: TRBV7-8; CDR3nt: TGTGCCAGCAGCTTAGGGGGGCTAGCGGGATACAATGAGCAGTTCTTC; CDR3aa: CASSLGGLAGYNEQFF
abundance: NA; j_gene: TRBJ2-7; d_gene: NA; v_gene: TRBV6-5; CDR3nt: TGTGCCAGCAAGGTTGGGGCGGAAACCTACGAGCAGTACTTC; CDR3aa: CASKVGAETYEQYF
abundance: NA; j_gene: TRBJ1-1; d_gene: NA; v_gene: TRBV13; CDR3nt: TGTGCCAGCAGCCTTATGGGAGGGGGCACTGAAGCTTTCTTT; CDR3aa: CASSLMGGGTEAFF
abundance: NA; j_gene: TRBJ2-7; d_gene: NA; v_gene: TRBV5-3; CDR3nt: TGTGCCACCCCCGGAGGGAGACGGGACGAGCAGTACTTC; CDR3aa: CATPGGRRDEQYF